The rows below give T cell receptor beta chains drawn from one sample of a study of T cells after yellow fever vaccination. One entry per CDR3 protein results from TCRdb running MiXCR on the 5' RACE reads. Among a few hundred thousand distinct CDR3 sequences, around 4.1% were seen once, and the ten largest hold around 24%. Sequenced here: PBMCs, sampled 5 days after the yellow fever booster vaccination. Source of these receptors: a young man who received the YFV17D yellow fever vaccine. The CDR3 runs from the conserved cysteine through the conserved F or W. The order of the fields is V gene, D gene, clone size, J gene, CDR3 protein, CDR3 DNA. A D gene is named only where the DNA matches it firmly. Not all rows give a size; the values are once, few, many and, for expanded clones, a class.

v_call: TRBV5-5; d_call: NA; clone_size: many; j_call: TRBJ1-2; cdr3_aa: CASSSQTDIYGYTF; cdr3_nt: TGTGCCAGCAGCTCCCAGACAGACATCTATGGCTACACCTTC
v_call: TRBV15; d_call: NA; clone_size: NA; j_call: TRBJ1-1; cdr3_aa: CATSRETIFQYTEAFF; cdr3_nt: TGTGCCACCAGCAGGGAAACCATATTTCAATACACTGAAGCTTTCTTT
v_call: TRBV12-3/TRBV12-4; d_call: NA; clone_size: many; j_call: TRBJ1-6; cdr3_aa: CASSFSDSPLHF; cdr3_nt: TGTGCCAGCAGTTTTTCTGATTCACCCCTCCACTTT
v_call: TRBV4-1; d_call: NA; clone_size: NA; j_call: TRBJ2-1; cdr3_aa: CASSQTGASSYNEQFF; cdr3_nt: TGCGCCAGCAGCCAGACCGGGGCGAGCTCCTACAATGAGCAGTTCTTC
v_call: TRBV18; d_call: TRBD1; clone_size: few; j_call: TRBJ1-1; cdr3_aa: CASSLRTGDEAFF; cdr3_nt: TGTGCCAGCTCACTTCGTACAGGGGATGAAGCTTTCTTT
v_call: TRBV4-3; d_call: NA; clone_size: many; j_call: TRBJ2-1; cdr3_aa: CASSQDPSTNEQFF; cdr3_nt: TGCGCCAGCAGCCAGGACCCGTCTACCAATGAGCAGTTCTTC
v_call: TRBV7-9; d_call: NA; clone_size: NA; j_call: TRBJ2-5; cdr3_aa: CASSLMTGQETQYF; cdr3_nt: TGTGCCAGCAGCTTAATGACAGGCCAAGAGACCCAGTACTTC
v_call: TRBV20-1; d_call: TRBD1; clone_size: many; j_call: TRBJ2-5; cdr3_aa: CSARPRPWDRVVEETQYF; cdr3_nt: TGCAGTGCTAGACCGCGACCATGGGACAGGGTGGTCGAGGAGACCCAGTACTTC
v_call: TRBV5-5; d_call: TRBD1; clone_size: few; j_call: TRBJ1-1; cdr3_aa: CASSLSTGTGFLNTEAFF; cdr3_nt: TGTGCCAGCAGCTTGTCTACCGGGACAGGGTTCTTGAACACTGAAGCTTTCTTT
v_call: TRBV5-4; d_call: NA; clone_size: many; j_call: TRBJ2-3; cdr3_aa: CASTDVSLDTQYF; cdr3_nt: TGTGCCAGCACCGACGTTAGCTTAGATACGCAGTATTTT
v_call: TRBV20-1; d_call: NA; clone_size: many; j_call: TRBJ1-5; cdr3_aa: CSARTTDMGQPQHF; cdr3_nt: TGCAGTGCTAGAACAACCGATATGGGGCAGCCCCAGCATTTT
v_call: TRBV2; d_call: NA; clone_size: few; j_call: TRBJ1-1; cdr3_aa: CATSGGAGRTEAFF; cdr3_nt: TGTGCCACCTCGGGAGGGGCAGGGAGGACTGAAGCTTTCTTT
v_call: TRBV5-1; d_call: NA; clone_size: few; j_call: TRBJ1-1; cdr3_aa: CASNEGNTEAFF; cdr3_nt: TGCGCCAGCAATGAAGGGAACACTGAAGCTTTCTTT
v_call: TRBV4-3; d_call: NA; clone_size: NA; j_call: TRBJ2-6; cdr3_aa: CASSLAGGGLSGANVLTF; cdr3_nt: TGCGCCAGCAGCCTAGCTGGGGGAGGCTTATCTGGGGCCAACGTCCTGACTTTC
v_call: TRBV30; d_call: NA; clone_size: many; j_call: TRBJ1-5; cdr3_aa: CAWNRDGGNQPQHF; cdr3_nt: TGTGCCTGGAACCGGGACGGGGGCAATCAGCCCCAGCATTTT
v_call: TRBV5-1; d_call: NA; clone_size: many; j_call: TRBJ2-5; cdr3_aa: CASSLEAGSTDYF; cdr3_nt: TGCGCCAGCAGCTTGGAAGCTGGGTCTACGGACTACTTC
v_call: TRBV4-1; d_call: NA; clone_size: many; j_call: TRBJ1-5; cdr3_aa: CASSQDGDSNQPQHF; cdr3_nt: TGCGCCAGCAGCCAAGATGGGGATAGCAATCAGCCCCAGCATTTT
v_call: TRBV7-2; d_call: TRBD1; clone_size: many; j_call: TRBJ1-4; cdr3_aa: CASSLDRGSGSNEKLFF; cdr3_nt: TGTGCCAGCAGCTTAGACAGGGGGTCGGGGTCTAATGAAAAACTGTTTTTT
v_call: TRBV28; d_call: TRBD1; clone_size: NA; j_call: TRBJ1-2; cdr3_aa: CASSPTDRVSGYTF; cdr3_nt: TGTGCCAGCAGCCCCACCGACAGGGTGTCTGGCTACACCTTC
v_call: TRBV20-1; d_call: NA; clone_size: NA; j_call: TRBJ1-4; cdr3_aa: CSARDEAWAEEKLFF; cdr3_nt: TGCAGTGCTAGAGATGAGGCGTGGGCAGAAGAAAAACTGTTTTTT
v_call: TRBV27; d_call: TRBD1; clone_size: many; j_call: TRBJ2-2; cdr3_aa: CASSSPGTGGLGELFF; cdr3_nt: TGTGCCAGCAGCTCGCCCGGGACAGGGGGCTTAGGGGAGCTGTTTTTT
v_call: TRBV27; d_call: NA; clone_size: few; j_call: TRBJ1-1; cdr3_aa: CASSLNSGASGAFF; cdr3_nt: TGTGCCAGCAGTTTAAACAGCGGAGCCTCAGGAGCTTTCTTT
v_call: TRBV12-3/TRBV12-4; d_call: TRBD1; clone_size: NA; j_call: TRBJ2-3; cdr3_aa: CASSAGTGNTDTQYF; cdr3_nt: TGTGCCAGCAGTGCCGGGACAGGAAACACAGATACGCAGTATTTT
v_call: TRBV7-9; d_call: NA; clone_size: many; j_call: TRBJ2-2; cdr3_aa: CASSLSPRGPVTGELFF; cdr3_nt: TGTGCCAGCAGCTTATCCCCGCGGGGGCCCGTGACCGGGGAGCTGTTTTTT
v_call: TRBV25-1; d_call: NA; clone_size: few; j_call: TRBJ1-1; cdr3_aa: CASSVRRRVYTEAFF; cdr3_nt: TGTGCCAGCAGTGTAAGGCGTCGAGTGTACACTGAAGCTTTCTTT
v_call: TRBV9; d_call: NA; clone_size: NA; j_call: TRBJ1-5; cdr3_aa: CASSVENGGQPQHF; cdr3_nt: TGTGCCAGCAGCGTAGAGAATGGCGGTCAGCCCCAGCATTTT
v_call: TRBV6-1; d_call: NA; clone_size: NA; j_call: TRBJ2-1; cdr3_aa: CASSGVAVSYNEQFF; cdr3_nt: TGTGCCAGCAGTGGGGTGGCGGTCAGCTACAATGAGCAGTTCTTC
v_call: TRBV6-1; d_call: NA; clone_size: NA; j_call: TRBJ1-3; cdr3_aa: CASRPQGLLGNTIYF; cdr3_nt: TGTGCCAGCAGGCCGCAGGGTTTACTCGGAAACACCATATATTTT
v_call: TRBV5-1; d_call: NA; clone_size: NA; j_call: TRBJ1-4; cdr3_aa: CASSEGLGGYVEKLFF; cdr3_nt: TGCGCCAGCAGCGAGGGACTTGGCGGTTATGTTGAAAAACTGTTTTTT
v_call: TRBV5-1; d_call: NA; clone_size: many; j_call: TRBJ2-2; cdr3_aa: CASSAEPRSGELFF; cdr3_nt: TGCGCCAGCAGCGCGGAGCCTAGGTCCGGGGAGCTGTTTTTT
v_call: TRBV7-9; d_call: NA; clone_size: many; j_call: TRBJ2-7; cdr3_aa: CASSHPSGISYEQYF; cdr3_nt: TGTGCCAGCAGCCACCCCTCCGGGATCTCCTACGAGCAGTACTTC
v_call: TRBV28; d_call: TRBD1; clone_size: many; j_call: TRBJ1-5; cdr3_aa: CASSPPRGRRIDQPQHF; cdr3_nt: TGTGCCAGCAGCCCCCCGAGGGGGCGCCGTATCGATCAGCCCCAGCATTTT
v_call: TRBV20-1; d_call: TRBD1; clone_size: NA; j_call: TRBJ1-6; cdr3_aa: CSARPQGEASPLHF; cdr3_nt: TGCAGTGCTAGACCACAGGGGGAGGCTTCACCCCTCCACTTT
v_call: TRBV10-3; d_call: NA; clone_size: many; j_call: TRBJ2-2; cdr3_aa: CAISPNTGELFF; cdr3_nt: TGTGCCATCAGTCCGAACACCGGGGAGCTGTTTTTT
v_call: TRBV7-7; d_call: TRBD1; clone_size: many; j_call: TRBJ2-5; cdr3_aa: CASSLNRGPQETQYF; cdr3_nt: TGTGCCAGCAGCTTAAATAGGGGGCCCCAAGAGACCCAGTACTTC
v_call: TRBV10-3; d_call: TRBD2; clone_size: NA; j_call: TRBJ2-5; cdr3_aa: CAISGSGGGETQYF; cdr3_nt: TGTGCCATCAGTGGGTCGGGGGGAGGCGAGACCCAGTACTTC
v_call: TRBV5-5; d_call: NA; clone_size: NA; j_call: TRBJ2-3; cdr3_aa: CASRVAADTQYF; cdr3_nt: TGTGCCAGCAGGGTAGCAGCTGATACGCAGTATTTT
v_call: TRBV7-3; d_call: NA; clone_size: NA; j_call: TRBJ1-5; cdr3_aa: CASSFLGARNQPQHF; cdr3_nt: TGTGCCAGCAGCTTCCTGGGGGCGAGAAATCAGCCCCAGCATTTT
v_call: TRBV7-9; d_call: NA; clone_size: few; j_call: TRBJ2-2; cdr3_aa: CASGDSPTGELFF; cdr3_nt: TGTGCCAGCGGTGACAGTCCCACCGGGGAGCTGTTTTTT
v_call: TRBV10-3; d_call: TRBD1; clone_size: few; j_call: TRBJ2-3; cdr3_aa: CAISIYRGNPADTQYF; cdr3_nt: TGTGCCATCAGCATCTACAGGGGGAACCCCGCAGATACGCAGTATTTT
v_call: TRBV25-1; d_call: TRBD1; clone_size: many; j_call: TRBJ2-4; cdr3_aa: CASSEGTVGNIQYF; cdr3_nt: TGTGCCAGCAGTGAGGGGACAGTCGGAAACATTCAGTACTTC
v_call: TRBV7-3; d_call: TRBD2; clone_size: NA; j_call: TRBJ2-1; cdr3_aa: CASSLKAGGTYNEQFF; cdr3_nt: TGTGCCAGCAGCTTAAAGGCGGGGGGTACCTACAATGAGCAGTTCTTC
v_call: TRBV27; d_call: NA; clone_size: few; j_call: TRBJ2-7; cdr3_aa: CASSPYGPQDPYPTYEQYF; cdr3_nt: TGTGCCAGCAGTCCATATGGGCCCCAGGACCCGTACCCAACCTACGAGCAGTACTTC
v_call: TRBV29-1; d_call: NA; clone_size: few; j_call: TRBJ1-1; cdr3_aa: CSVNAGANTEAFF; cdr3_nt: TGCAGCGTTAATGCCGGGGCGAACACTGAAGCTTTCTTT